One sample yielded the 8 T cell receptor beta chains listed below, sequenced in a study of cytomegalovirus exposure and HLA in healthy donors. Vbeta (60) and Jbeta (13) primers were used in the PCR. This table comes from immunoSEQ multiplex PCR, and its TCRdb copy is limited to in-frame clones, with some not included. Of around 100,000 clones in the sample, over 65% were seen once. Sequencing was carried out using PBMCs. The source of these receptors is a female donor in good health and CMV-seropositive.

This chain connects TRBV27 to TRBJ2-2; 7 bases agree with TRBD1. The length of the CDR3 is 16 residues. The junction had 12 bases not matched to a gene; V was cut back by 5 bases and J by 6 bases. Germline CDR1 reads MNHEY; CDR2 reads SMNVEV (reference sequence). DNA for the CDR3: TGTGCCAGCAGTAGAATAGGGGGCGTCGGGGCCGGGGAGCTGTTTTTT. Residues: CASSRIGGVGAGELFF.

The V gene is TRBV7-2, the J gene TRBJ1-5, with TRBD1 as a possible D gene (5 bases). Trimming shortened V by 1 base and J by 4 bases, and 11 bases separated the two germline ends. The CDR3 consists of 15 residues. CDR1 and CDR2 from the germline V gene are SGHTA and FQGNSA. CDR3 loop: CASSLVQGTNQPQHF. Here the CDR3 DNA reads TGTGCCAGCAGCTTAGTGCAGGGTACAAATCAGCCCCAGCATTTT.

V usage is TRBV29-1 and J usage is TRBJ1-5; D gene uncertain. Germline CDR1 SQVTM, CDR2 ANQGSEA. The CDR3 spans 13 residues. Trimming removed 5 bases at V and 0 bases at J, with 8 bases between. CDR3 sequence (DNA): TGCAGCGTTCGGAGGGATAGCAATCAGCCCCAGCATTTT. It specifies CSVRRDSNQPQHF.

The V and J genes are TRBV5-1 and TRBJ1-1; the match to TRBD1 covers 10 bases. The CDR3 totals 18 residues. After removal of 4 bases from V and 2 bases from J, the junction contained 14 bases not matched to a gene. Per the germline V gene, CDR1 is SGHRS and CDR2 is YFSETQ. Here the CDR3 reads CASSAPGTGVNFNTEAFF. Written as DNA, the CDR3 is TGCGCCAGCAGCGCTCCCGGGACAGGGGTTAATTTTAACACTGAAGCTTTCTTT.

The chain has TRBV5-1 and TRBJ1-1; possible D gene TRBD1, 6 bases. The length of the CDR3 is 15 residues. Deletions cut 2 bases from V and 4 bases from J, with 15 bases between. The germline CDR1 and CDR2 sequences are SGHRS and YFSETQ. CDR3 residues: CASSLGGEGGTEAFF. The CDR3 nucleotides are TGCGCCAGCAGCTTAGGGGGGGAGGGGGGCACTGAAGCTTTCTTT.

The chain couples TRBV2 to TRBJ1-2; 7 bases agree with TRBD1. There are 13 residues in the CDR3. The germline V gene has CDR1 SNHLY and CDR2 FYNNEI. With V trimmed by 6 bases and J by 4 bases, 5 bases remained unmatched. The CDR3 DNA sequence: TGTGCCAGCAGGGGGGACAGCCCCTATGGCTACACCTTC. It translates to CASRGDSPYGYTF.

This chain uses TRBV28 with TRBJ1-2; 7 nucleotides align to TRBD1. J gave up 0 bases and V 6 bases, and 13 bases lay outside the gene matches. Germline values: CDR1 MDHEN, CDR2 SYDVKM. This CDR3 is 17 amino acids long. Here the CDR3 DNA reads TGTGCCAGCAGCGGGGGCCCATTCGGGACAGCTAACTATGGCTACACCTTC. This sequence encodes CASSGGPFGTANYGYTF.

This clone was detected only a few times. Germline is not matched at one junction end, which may reflect a read error. The chain joins TRBV4-2 to TRBJ2-4; D not resolved. CDR3 length: 15 amino acids. Germline CDR1 and CDR2: LGHNA and YNFKEQ. This chain's CDR3 is CASSQEISPKSIQYF. The CDR3, as DNA: TGTGCCAGCAGCCAAGAAATTAGCCCCAAAAGCATTCAGTACTTC.